The clone carrying this TCR beta chain is a singleton in its sample. CDR1 is MGHRA and CDR2 is YSYEKL in the germline V gene. V lost 0 bases, J lost 9 bases, and 15 bases lay in between. CDR3 length: 16 residues. This sample stems from a study of blood T cell repertoires in COVID-19. Looking at the study overall: Whether acute or convalescent, the COVID-19 samples came from the United States, Italy and Spain.

Participants had their cohort set by participant-reported clinical history. Recovered status in Cohort 3 required two negative PCRs, clearance, or symptom resolution. The repertoire was sequenced with immunoSEQ multiplex PCR; TCRdb's copy has only in-frame clones and lacks some. Among approximately 200,000 clones listed, approximately 81% were seen once. The chain has TRBV4-1 and TRBJ1-6; D unresolved. Sequences were obtained from PBMCs or T cells enriched from blood (not recorded which). The origin of this receptor is a man in his forties who had recovered from COVID-19. Written as DNA, the CDR3 is TGCGCCAGCAGCCAAGATACCGCCTCGGGAGGTTCACCCCTCCACTTT. Protein sequence: CASSQDTASGGSPLHF.